This T cell receptor (beta chain) was observed in a study of T cell changes during pregnancy in multiple sclerosis. The CDR3 loop spans 14 amino acids. Germline V CDR1 and CDR2: SGHRS, YFSETQ. With 4 bases removed from V and 5 bases from J, the gap between germline ends came to 15 bases. The assay was immunoSEQ multiplex PCR, and TCRdb's table has in-frame clones only and misses some. The sample carries about 25,000 clones, about 88% recorded once. The J gene is TRBJ1-1, the V gene TRBV5-1; D possibly corresponds to TRBD1 (5 bases). This TCR was sampled from a female donor in good health, enrolled as a control in a pregnancy study. Sequencing used CD4+ T cells from peripheral blood mononuclear cells, obtained in the second trimester of pregnancy. The CDR3 coding sequence is TGCGCCAGCAGCCCAGTCGGGGGAGGGACTGAAGCTTTCTTT. Translating gives CASSPVGGGTEAFF.